This T cell receptor (beta chain) was recorded in a study of blood T cell repertoires in COVID-19. The table lists this clone with a count of one. Sequenced by immunoSEQ multiplex PCR; TCRdb stores in-frame clones only, minus some. The table records under 200,000 clones, around 82% of them present only once. The receptor's source is a woman over 75 with acute or convalescent COVID-19. The sequencing input was peripheral blood.

In DNA form, the CDR3 reads TGTGCCAGCGGATACCGGGACTTCTACGAGCAGTACTTC. This sequence encodes CASGYRDFYEQYF. J is TRBJ2-7 and V is TRBV12-3 or TRBV12-4, with D maybe TRBD2 (6 bases). Trimming cost V 8 bases and J 3 bases, with 14 bases left between them. CDR3 length: 13 amino acids.